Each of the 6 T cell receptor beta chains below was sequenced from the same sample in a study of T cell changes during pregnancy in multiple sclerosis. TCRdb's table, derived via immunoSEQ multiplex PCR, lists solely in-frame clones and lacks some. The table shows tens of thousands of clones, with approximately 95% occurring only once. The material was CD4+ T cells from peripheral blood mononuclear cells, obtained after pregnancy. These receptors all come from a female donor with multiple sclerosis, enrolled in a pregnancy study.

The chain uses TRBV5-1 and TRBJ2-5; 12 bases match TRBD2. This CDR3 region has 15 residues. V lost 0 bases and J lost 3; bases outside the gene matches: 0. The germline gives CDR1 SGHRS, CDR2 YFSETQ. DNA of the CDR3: TGCGCCAGCAGCTTGGGACTAGCGGGAGAAGAGACCCAGTACTTC. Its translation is CASSLGLAGEETQYF.

The CDR3 coding sequence is TGTGCCAGCAGCAATAGCGGGAGGGTTCACAATGAGCAGTTCTTC. Protein: CASSNSGRVHNEQFF. The J gene is TRBJ2-1, the V gene TRBV6-5; 11 nucleotides match TRBD2. V was clipped by 6 bases and J by 5 bases; unmatched bases: 6. The CDR3 extends over 15 amino acids. Germline V CDR1 and CDR2: MNHEY, SVGAGI.

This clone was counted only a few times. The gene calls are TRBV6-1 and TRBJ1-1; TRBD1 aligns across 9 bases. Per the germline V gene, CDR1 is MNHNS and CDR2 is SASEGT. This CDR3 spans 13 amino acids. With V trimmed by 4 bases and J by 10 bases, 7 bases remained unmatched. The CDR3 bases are TGTGCCAGCAGTGTAAAGGGACAGGGTAGAGCTTTCTTT. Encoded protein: CASSVKGQGRAFF.

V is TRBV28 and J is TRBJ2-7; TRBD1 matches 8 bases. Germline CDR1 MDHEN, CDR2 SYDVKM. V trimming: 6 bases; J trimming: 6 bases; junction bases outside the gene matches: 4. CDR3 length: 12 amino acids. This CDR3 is CASSTQGGEQYF. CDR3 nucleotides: TGTGCCAGCAGCACACAGGGGGGCGAGCAGTACTTC.

CDR3 amino acids: CASGAGNQPQHF. The CDR3 DNA follows: TGTGCCAGCGGGGCTGGCAATCAGCCCCAGCATTTT. J is TRBJ1-5 and V is TRBV7-9, with D perhaps TRBD1 (5 bases). Germline values: CDR1 SEHNR, CDR2 FQNEAQ (reference sequence). The CDR3 has 12 amino acids. V was shortened by 8 bases and J by 2 bases, with 7 bases between the two germline ends.

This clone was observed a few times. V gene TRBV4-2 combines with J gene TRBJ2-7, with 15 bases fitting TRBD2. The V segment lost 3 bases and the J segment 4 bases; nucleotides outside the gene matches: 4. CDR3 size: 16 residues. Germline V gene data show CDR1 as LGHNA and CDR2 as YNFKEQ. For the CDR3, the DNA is TGTGCCAGCAGCCAGGGCGGGACTAGCGGGAGGTACGAGCAGTACTTC. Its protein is CASSQGGTSGRYEQYF.